Following are 9 T cell receptor beta chains from one sample sequenced in a study of blood T cell repertoires in COVID-19. The repertoire was sequenced with immunoSEQ multiplex PCR; TCRdb's copy has only in-frame clones and lacks some. The table lists 140,000 to 150,000 clones, about nine tenths of them singletons. Sequences were obtained from PBMCs or T cells enriched from blood (not recorded which). The receptors were gathered from a man aged 45-60 years who had recovered from COVID-19.

This clone has a single count. Sequence at one end of the junction differs from germline and may be a read error. The V gene is TRBV18, the J gene TRBJ1-1, with 8 bases fitting TRBD1. The CDR3 length is 16 residues. CDR1 is KGHSH and CDR2 is LQKENI in the germline V gene. The CDR3 DNA follows: TGTGCCAGCTCACCAACGCAGGGGGCGGTGAATACTGAAGCTTTCTTT. It encodes CASSPTQGAVNTEAFF.

The gene calls are TRBV24-1 and TRBJ2-3, with D perhaps matching TRBD2 (5 bases). The germline gives CDR1 KGHDR, CDR2 SFDVKD. The CDR3 sequence is 17 residues long. The V end lost 3 bases, the J end lost 5 bases, and 20 bases lay between the germline ends. The CDR3, as DNA: TGTGCCACCAGTGATGAGAGGGAAAACGAGGCACAAGATACGCAGTATTTT. It translates to CATSDERENEAQDTQYF.

The V gene is TRBV3-1 (or the pseudogene TRBV3-2), the J gene TRBJ1-6; 7 bases map to TRBD1. The CDR3 sequence is 15 residues long. The J segment lost 5 bases and the V segment lost 0 bases, leaving 1 base of the junction unmatched. CDR1 and CDR2 (germline): LGHDT, YNNKEL (reference sequence). The CDR3 here is CASSQDDRDNSPLHF. The CDR3 DNA sequence: TGTGCCAGCAGCCAAGATGACAGGGATAATTCACCCCTCCACTTT.

This clone appeared a few times. The CDR3 bases are TGTGCCAGCAGCCAATACGGGTTGGAGACCCAGTACTTC. Its protein is CASSQYGLETQYF. J is TRBJ2-5 and V is TRBV3-1 (or the pseudogene TRBV3-2); D is unresolved. Germline loops: CDR1 LGHDT, CDR2 YNNKEL (reference sequence). Trimming took 2 bases from V and 5 from J, leaving 9 bases between them. This CDR3 spans 13 amino acids.

The chain's CDR3 is CASGGRAERNYGYTF. For the CDR3, the DNA is TGTGCCAGCGGCGGCAGGGCGGAGAGGAACTATGGCTACACCTTC. V gene TRBV2 combines with J gene TRBJ1-2; possible D gene TRBD1, 5 bases. This CDR3 contains 15 residues. Trimming stripped 8 bases from V and 2 bases from J, with 18 bases between. Germline V CDR1 and CDR2: SNHLY, FYNNEI.

The chain uses TRBV11-2 and TRBJ1-1, with 8 positions matching TRBD1. The germline CDR1 and CDR2 sequences are SGHAT and FQNNGV. V lost 3 bases to trimming and J lost 4 bases; unmatched junction nucleotides: 1. This CDR3 is built from 13 residues. CDR3 DNA sequence: TGTGCCAGCAGCTTTACAGGGGGCACTGAAGCTTTCTTT. Translated, it gives CASSFTGGTEAFF. Complete variable domain (other parts from reference TRBV11-2 and TRBJ1-1): EAGVAQSPRYKIIEKRQSVAFWCNPISGHATLYWYQQILGQGPKLLIQFQNNGVVDDSQLPKDRFSAERLKGVDSTLKIQPAKLEDSAVYLCASSFTGGTEAFFGQGTRLTVV.

This chain joins TRBV4-1 and TRBJ2-5; 9 bases match TRBD2. J gave up 5 bases and V 4 bases, and 26 bases lay outside the gene matches. This CDR3 is 21 amino acids long. Germline CDR1 and CDR2: MGHRA and YSYEKL. CDR3 coding DNA: TGCGCCAGCAGCCCACTCGAAAGGACCAAAGCGGGAGGACGTCCAGGGGAGACCCAGTACTTC. Translated: CASSPLERTKAGGRPGETQYF.

This clone was counted once. V usage is TRBV7-6 and J usage is TRBJ2-7; possibly TRBD2 for D (5 bases). This CDR3 is 14 amino acids long. Germline lookup yields CDR1 SGHVS and CDR2 FNYEAQ. Trimming removed 5 bases from V and 3 bases from J, with 14 bases in between. DNA of the CDR3: TGTGCCAGCAGCCCCAGGCTAGCAGGCTACGAGCAGTACTTC. It yields the protein CASSPRLAGYEQYF.

The chain couples TRBV19 to TRBJ1-6, with D possibly being TRBD1 (5 bases). Germline V gene data show CDR1 as LNHDA and CDR2 as SQIVND (reference sequence). The CDR3 contains 15 residues. Trimming left V 8 bases short and J 2 bases short, with 13 bases between. In DNA, the CDR3 is TGTGCCAGTCATCAAGGGGATGCCTATAATTCACCCCTCCACTTT. Translating gives CASHQGDAYNSPLHF.